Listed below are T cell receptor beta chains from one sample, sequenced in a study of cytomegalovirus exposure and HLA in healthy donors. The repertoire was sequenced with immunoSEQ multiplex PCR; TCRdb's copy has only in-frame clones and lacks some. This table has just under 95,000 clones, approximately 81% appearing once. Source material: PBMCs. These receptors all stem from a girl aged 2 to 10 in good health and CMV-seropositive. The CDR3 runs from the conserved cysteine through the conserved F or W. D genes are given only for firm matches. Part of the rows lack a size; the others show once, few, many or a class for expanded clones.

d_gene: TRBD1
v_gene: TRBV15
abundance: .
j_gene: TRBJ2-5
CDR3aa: CATSLHRGDGTQYF
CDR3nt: TGTGCCACCAGCCTACACAGGGGGGATGGGACCCAGTACTTC

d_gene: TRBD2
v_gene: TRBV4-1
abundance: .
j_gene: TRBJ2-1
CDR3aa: CASSQPGLAGGISGNEQFF
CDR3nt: TGCGCCAGCAGCCAACCGGGACTAGCGGGAGGGATTTCGGGGAATGAGCAGTTCTTC

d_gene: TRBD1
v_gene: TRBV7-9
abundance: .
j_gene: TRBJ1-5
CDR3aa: CASSLGTGAYNQPQHF
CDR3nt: TGTGCCAGCAGCTTAGGGACAGGCGCTTACAATCAGCCCCAGCATTTT

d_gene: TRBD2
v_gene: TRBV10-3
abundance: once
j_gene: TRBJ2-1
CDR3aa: CAIRTSGSLNEQFF
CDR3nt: TGTGCCATCAGGACTAGCGGGAGTTTAAATGAGCAGTTCTTC

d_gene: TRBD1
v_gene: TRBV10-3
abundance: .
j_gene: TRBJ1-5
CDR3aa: CAISDPTYPGTGGGLNQPQHF
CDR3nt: TGTGCCATCAGTGACCCTACATACCCCGGGACAGGGGGAGGGCTAAATCAGCCCCAGCATTTT

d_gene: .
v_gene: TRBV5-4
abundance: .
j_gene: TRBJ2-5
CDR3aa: CASSLGDQETQYF
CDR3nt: TGTGCCAGCAGCTTGGGCGACCAAGAGACCCAGTACTTC

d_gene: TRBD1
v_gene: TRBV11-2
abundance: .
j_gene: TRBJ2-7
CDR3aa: CASSWTGSDEQYF
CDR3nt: TGTGCCAGCAGCTGGACAGGTTCGGACGAGCAGTACTTC

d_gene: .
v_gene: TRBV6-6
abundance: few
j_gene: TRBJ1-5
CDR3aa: CASSPPSGANQPQHF
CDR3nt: TGTGCCAGCAGCCCCCCCTCCGGAGCCAATCAGCCCCAGCATTTT

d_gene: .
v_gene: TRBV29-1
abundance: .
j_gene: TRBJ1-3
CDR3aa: CSVGALGGNTIYF
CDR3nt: TGCAGCGTTGGGGCCCTTGGTGGAAACACCATATATTTT

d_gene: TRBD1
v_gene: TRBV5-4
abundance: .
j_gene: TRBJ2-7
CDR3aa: CASSLGQGDYEQYF
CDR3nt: TGTGCCAGCAGCTTGGGACAGGGGGACTACGAGCAGTACTTC

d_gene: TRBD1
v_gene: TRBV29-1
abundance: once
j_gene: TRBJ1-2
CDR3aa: CSVEDYQGVNYGYTF
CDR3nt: TGCAGCGTTGAAGATTACCAGGGGGTTAACTATGGCTACACCTTC

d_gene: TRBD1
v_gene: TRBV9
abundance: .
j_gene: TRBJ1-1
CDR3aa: CASSTRQGNTEAFF
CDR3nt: TGTGCCAGCAGCACCCGACAGGGGAACACTGAAGCTTTCTTT

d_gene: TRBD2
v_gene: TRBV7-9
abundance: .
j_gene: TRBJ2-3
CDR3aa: CASSPTSGVGTQYF
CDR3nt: TGTGCCAGCAGCCCCACTAGCGGGGTGGGTACGCAGTATTTT

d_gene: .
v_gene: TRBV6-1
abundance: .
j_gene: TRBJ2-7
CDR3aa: CASSEGTVYEQYF
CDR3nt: TGTGCCAGCAGTGAAGGGACAGTTTACGAGCAGTACTTC

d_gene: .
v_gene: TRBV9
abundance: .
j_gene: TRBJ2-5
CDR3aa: CASSLGVGAFETQYF
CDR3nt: TGTGCCAGCAGTCTAGGGGTAGGGGCGTTTGAGACCCAGTACTTC

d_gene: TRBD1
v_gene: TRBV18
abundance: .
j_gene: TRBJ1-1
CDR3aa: CASSRGQGSEAFF
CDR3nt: TGTGCCAGCTCACGAGGACAGGGTTCTGAAGCTTTCTTT

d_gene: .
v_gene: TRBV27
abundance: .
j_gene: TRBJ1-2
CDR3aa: CASSLRSVSLQGNGYTF
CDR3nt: TGTGCCAGCAGTTTACGTTCGGTGTCCCTACAGGGAAATGGCTACACCTTC

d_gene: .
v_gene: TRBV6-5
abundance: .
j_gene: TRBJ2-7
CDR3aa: CASCLTASSYEQYF
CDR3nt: TGTGCCAGCTGTCTCACCGCTAGCTCCTACGAGCAGTACTTC

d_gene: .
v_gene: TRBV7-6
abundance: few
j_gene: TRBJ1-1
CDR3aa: CASSPAWEGYTSWNTEAFF
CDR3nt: TGTGCCAGCAGCCCAGCGTGGGAAGGGTATACTAGTTGGAACACTGAAGCTTTCTTT

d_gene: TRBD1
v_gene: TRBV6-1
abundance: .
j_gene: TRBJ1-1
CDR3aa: CAGRMTGVNTEAFF
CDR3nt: TGTGCCGGCCGGATGACAGGGGTGAACACTGAAGCTTTCTTT

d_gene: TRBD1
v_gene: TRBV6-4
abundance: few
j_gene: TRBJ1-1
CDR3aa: CASSDFGTVNTEAFF
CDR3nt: TGTGCCAGCAGTGATTTTGGGACAGTGAACACTGAAGCTTTCTTT

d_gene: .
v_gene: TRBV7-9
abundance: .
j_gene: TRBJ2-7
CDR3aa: CASSLSLPGEQYF
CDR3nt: TGTGCCAGCAGCTTAAGTTTGCCCGGGGAGCAGTACTTC

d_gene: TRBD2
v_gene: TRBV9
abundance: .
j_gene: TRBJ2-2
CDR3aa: CASKLASGSRSTGELFF
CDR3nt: TGTGCCAGCAAGTTGGCTAGCGGGAGTAGGAGCACCGGGGAGCTGTTTTTT

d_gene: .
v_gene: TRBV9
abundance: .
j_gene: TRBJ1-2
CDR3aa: CASSATGMRDYGYTF
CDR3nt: TGTGCCAGCAGCGCAACAGGGATGAGGGACTATGGCTACACCTTC

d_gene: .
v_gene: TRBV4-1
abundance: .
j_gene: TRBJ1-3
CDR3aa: CASSQTGTSGNTIYF
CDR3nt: TGCGCCAGCAGCCAGACTGGGACTTCCGGAAACACCATATATTTT

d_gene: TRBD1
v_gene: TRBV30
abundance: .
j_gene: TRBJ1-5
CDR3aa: CAWSRRTGLNQPQHF
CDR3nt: TGTGCCTGGTCCCGACGGACAGGGTTAAATCAGCCCCAGCATTTT

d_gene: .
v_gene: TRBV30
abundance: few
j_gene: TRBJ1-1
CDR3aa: CAWENMVPHYQAFF
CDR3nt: TGTGCCTGGGAAAATATGGTCCCACATTATCAAGCTTTCTTT